The 8 T cell receptor beta chains below come from one sample, sequenced in a study of cytomegalovirus exposure and HLA in healthy donors. Researchers ran the PCR with 60 Vbeta and 13 Jbeta primers. Method: immunoSEQ multiplex PCR; TCRdb's copy keeps in-frame clones and lacks some. In the table there are more than 95,000 clones, around 81% of which are singletons. Sequenced input: PBMCs. The receptor set was obtained from a woman in her 30s in good health and CMV-seronegative.

The genes are TRBV2 and TRBJ2-1, with D perhaps TRBD2 (6 bases). Looked up from germline, CDR1 is SNHLY and CDR2 is FYNNEI. The CDR3 runs to 12 residues. Trimming cost V 11 bases and J 11 bases, with 19 bases left between them. CDR3 bases: TGTGCCGGAATAGCGGAGGAGGGGAAGCAGTTCTTC. Translation gives CAGIAEEGKQFF.

The V call is TRBV28, the J call TRBJ1-6; D remains unclear. Germline V gene data show CDR1 as MDHEN and CDR2 as SYDVKM. The CDR3 length is 12 residues. V was pared by 8 bases and J by 8 bases, with 10 bases between. The CDR3 nucleotides read TGTGCCAGCCAGGCCGTTGATTCACCCCTCCACTTT. The encoded protein is CASQAVDSPLHF.

V gene TRBV7-9 combines with J gene TRBJ2-5, with a possible D match to TRBD2 (5 bases). Deletions cut 4 bases from V and 2 bases from J, with 14 bases between. Looked up from germline, CDR1 is SEHNR and CDR2 is FQNEAQ (reference sequence). The CDR3 length is 15 residues. The DNA for the CDR3 is TGTGCCAGCAGCTCCCACATGCGGGTACAAGAGACCCAGTACTTC. As protein: CASSSHMRVQETQYF.

The chain combines TRBV5-1 with TRBJ2-7, with 9 nucleotides matching TRBD1. Looked up from germline, CDR1 is SGHRS and CDR2 is YFSETQ. Trimming cost V 2 bases and J 5 bases; bases outside gene matches: 5. This CDR3 has 14 amino acids. CDR3 sequence: CASSLQGARNEQYF. The DNA of the CDR3 is TGCGCCAGCAGCTTACAGGGGGCGAGGAACGAGCAGTACTTC.

V is TRBV29-1 and J is TRBJ1-4; TRBD1 matches at 7 bases. After removal of 6 bases from V and 7 bases from J, the junction contained 5 bases not matched to a gene. This CDR3 is 12 amino acids long. The germline V gene has CDR1 SQVTM and CDR2 ANQGSEA. The CDR3 protein is CSVGRQGEKLFF. The CDR3 DNA follows: TGCAGCGTCGGACGACAGGGTGAAAAACTGTTTTTT.

The chain uses TRBV7-8 and TRBJ2-7; TRBD1 agrees at 9 bases. Germline loops: CDR1 SGHVS, CDR2 FQNEAQ. The V segment lost 0 bases and the J segment 5 bases; nucleotides outside the gene matches: 5. CDR3 length: 15 amino acids. The chain's CDR3 is CASSLARQGVHEQYF. The CDR3 region has the DNA TGTGCCAGCAGCTTAGCGAGACAGGGGGTCCACGAGCAGTACTTC.

The genes are TRBV27 and TRBJ2-1; D gene unclear. The V gene's germline CDR1 is MNHEY and CDR2 SMNVEV (reference sequence). The CDR3 extends over 16 amino acids. V lost 2 bases and J lost 0, with 11 bases in between. CDR3 in amino acids: CASSLGRLSSYNEQFF. The CDR3 DNA sequence: TGTGCCAGCAGTTTAGGGCGTCTAAGCTCCTACAATGAGCAGTTCTTC.

CDR3 DNA sequence: TGTGCCAGCAGTGGGGGACAGGGGCCGAGTTCACCCCTCCACTTT. Protein: CASSGGQGPSSPLHF. J is TRBJ1-6 and V is TRBV6-1; TRBD1 matches 10 bases. V dropped 4 bases and J dropped 9; count of bases not matched to a gene: 6. Germline V gene sequence: CDR1 MNHNS, CDR2 SASEGT. The CDR3 consists of 15 residues.